The 15 T cell receptor beta chains below were found in one sample sequenced in a study of T cell responses to AZD1222 COVID-19 vaccine. The protocol was immunoSEQ multiplex PCR, while the TCRdb copy is restricted to in-frame clones and leaves out a portion. The sample shows approximately 180,000 clones, approximately 92% of them seen only once. Source: peripheral blood, taken on day 0 of AZD1222 vaccination. Source of these receptors: an adult in good health.

This clone has only one observation. The rearrangement uses TRBV7-9 and TRBJ2-5, with 9 nucleotides matching TRBD2. V was pared by 4 bases and J by 5 bases, with 8 bases of the junction left unmatched. The length of the CDR3 is 15 residues. Per germline, CDR1 SEHNR and CDR2 FQNEAQ (reference sequence). This CDR3 is CASSSRTSEGETQYF. The CDR3 DNA sequence: TGTGCCAGCAGCTCAAGGACTAGCGAGGGGGAGACCCAGTACTTC. Looking up the rest from reference TRBV7-9 and TRBJ2-5 gives the full variable domain: DTGVSQNPRHKITKRGQNVTFRCDPISEHNRLYWYRQTLGQGPEFLTYFQNEAQLEKSRLLSDRFSAERPKGSFSTLEIQRTEQGDSAMYLCASSSRTSEGETQYFGPGTRLLVL.

The V and J genes are TRBV5-1 and TRBJ2-7, with 7 nucleotides matching TRBD1. V was clipped by 4 bases and J by 0 bases; unmatched bases: 4. Looked up from germline, CDR1 is SGHRS and CDR2 is YFSETQ. This CDR3 has 14 amino acids. DNA of the CDR3: TGCGCCAGCAGCCAGGGGACAGCCTCCTACGAGCAGTACTTC. Its protein product is CASSQGTASYEQYF.

The chain links TRBV5-1 to TRBJ2-2, with TRBD2 as a possible D gene (5 bases). V gave up 2 bases and J gave up 7 bases, with 12 bases separating them. The V gene's germline CDR1 is SGHRS and CDR2 YFSETQ. The CDR3 has 14 amino acids. The CDR3 region has the DNA TGCGCCAGCAGCTTATTCAGCGGCAACGGGGAGCTGTTTTTT. It is translated as CASSLFSGNGELFF.

As concerns this clone: Mismatch with germline at one junction end may stem from a read error. The genes are TRBV6-5 and TRBJ2-7, with a possible D match to TRBD2 (6 bases). The CDR3 is 13 amino acids. Germline V lookup: CDR1 MNHEY, CDR2 SVGAGI. DNA for the CDR3: TGTGCCGGCAGGAGAGCCGGAGGGCGCGAGCAGTACTTC. Translated: CAGRRAGGREQYF.

The V and J genes are TRBV19 and TRBJ2-1, with TRBD2 matching 11 bases. This CDR3 has 18 residues. With V trimmed by 9 bases and J by 10 bases, 23 bases remained unmatched. The V gene's germline CDR1 is LNHDA and CDR2 SQIVND (reference sequence). CDR3 DNA: TGTGCCAGCAACCGTCGTGCGGGGGACACTAGCGGGAGAGGGGAGCAGTTCTTC. Encoded protein: CASNRRAGDTSGRGEQFF. The whole variable domain, filled in from reference TRBV19 and TRBJ2-1, reads DGGITQSPKYLFRKEGQNVTLSCEQNLNHDAMYWYRQDPGQGLRLIYYSQIVNDFQKGDIAEGYSVSREKKESFPLTVTSAQKNPTAFYLCASNRRAGDTSGRGEQFFGPGTRLTVL.

The rearrangement uses TRBV27 and TRBJ2-7, with D unclear. Germline V gene sequence: CDR1 MNHEY, CDR2 SMNVEV (reference sequence). Trimming pared 5 bases from V and 3 bases from J, leaving 20 bases between. The CDR3 has 16 amino acids. In nucleotides, the CDR3 is TGTGCCAGCAGTCAAACACTAAGCCCCTCCCTCTACGAGCAGTACTTC. This codes for CASSQTLSPSLYEQYF.

With respect to this clone: The same CDR3 also results from other DNA sequences found in this sample. V is TRBV19 and J is TRBJ2-7; 7 positions agree with TRBD2. This CDR3 has 14 residues. The V gene end was trimmed by 3 bases and the J gene end by 0 bases; junction bases not matched to a gene: 2. Germline values: CDR1 LNHDA, CDR2 SQIVND (reference sequence). The CDR3 here is CASSIGGSSYEQYF. CDR3 nucleotides: TGTGCCAGTAGTATCGGGGGGAGCTCCTACGAGCAGTACTTC. Full variable domain (remainder filled in from reference TRBV19 and TRBJ2-7): DGGITQSPKYLFRKEGQNVTLSCEQNLNHDAMYWYRQDPGQGLRLIYYSQIVNDFQKGDIAEGYSVSREKKESFPLTVTSAQKNPTAFYLCASSIGGSSYEQYFGPGTRLTVT.

The V and J genes are TRBV3-1 (or the pseudogene TRBV3-2) and TRBJ2-1; TRBD2 aligns across 11 bases. Germline CDR1 reads LGHDT; CDR2 reads YNNKEL (reference sequence). CDR3 length equals 18 residues. J gave up 4 bases and V 1 base, and 9 bases lay outside the gene matches. The CDR3: CASSQGRQTSGTYNEQFF. The CDR3 DNA reads TGTGCCAGCAGCCAAGGCCGACAGACTAGCGGGACGTACAATGAGCAGTTCTTC.

V is TRBV5-1 and J is TRBJ1-1; 7 bases align to TRBD1. V gave up 4 bases and J gave up 6 bases; unmatched junction bases: 0. Germline V CDR1 and CDR2: SGHRS, YFSETQ. The CDR3 has 11 amino acids. This CDR3 reads CASSGTAEAFF. The CDR3 DNA reads as TGCGCCAGCAGCGGGACAGCTGAAGCTTTCTTT.

The genes are TRBV27 and TRBJ2-7, with 8 bases fitting TRBD1. Germline V gives CDR1 MNHEY, CDR2 SMNVEV (reference sequence). The CDR3 loop spans 15 amino acids. J was trimmed by 3 bases and V by 5 bases; bases with no gene match: 9. The DNA of the CDR3 is TGTGCCAGCAGTCGACGGACAGGGACAAGCTACGAGCAGTACTTC. Its translation: CASSRRTGTSYEQYF.

This clone is a singleton in its sample. This sample includes further DNA sequences coding for the same CDR3. The chain joins TRBV5-6 to TRBJ1-1; D unclear. Germline values: CDR1 SGHDT, CDR2 YYEEEE. Between the trimmed V and J ends, which lost 0 bases and 3 bases, there was a span of 3 bases. There are 12 residues in the CDR3. The CDR3, as DNA: TGTGCCAGCAGCTTGGGCGACACTGAAGCTTTCTTT. It codes for CASSLGDTEAFF.

The chain joins TRBV3-1 (or the pseudogene TRBV3-2) to TRBJ2-7, with D unresolved. This CDR3 region has 14 residues. Deletions cut 5 bases from V and 0 bases from J, with 11 bases between. Germline V lookup: CDR1 LGHDT, CDR2 YNNKEL (reference sequence). The CDR3 protein is CASSSQLTSYEQYF. In DNA form, the CDR3 reads TGTGCCAGCAGCTCCCAGCTAACCTCCTACGAGCAGTACTTC.

This rearrangement joins TRBV12-3 or TRBV12-4 to TRBJ1-1; unclear D gene. V lost 5 bases to trimming and J lost 5 bases, with 6 bases between them. The CDR3 is made up of 11 amino acids. CDR3: CASSRRTEAFF. CDR3 bases: TGTGCCAGCAGTCGCCGGACTGAAGCTTTCTTT.

V usage is TRBV13 and J usage is TRBJ2-5; D may be TRBD2 (6 bases). V was cut by 5 bases and J by 5 bases, with 21 bases left in between. The CDR3 is 16 amino acids. Germline assignment: CDR1 PRHDT and CDR2 FYEKMQ (reference sequence). The CDR3 sequence: CASSPPGFREKETQYF. DNA for the CDR3: TGTGCCAGCAGCCCACCCGGTTTTCGGGAGAAGGAGACCCAGTACTTC.

This chain links TRBV5-5 with TRBJ2-7; 8 bases align to TRBD2. Germline V gene lookup returns CDR1 SGHKS and CDR2 YYEKEE (reference sequence). Trimming removed 1 base from V and 7 bases from J; junction bases left unmatched: 7. This CDR3 has 14 residues. The DNA of the CDR3 is TGTGCCAGCAGCTTGCTAGCGGGTTTCCAGGAGCAGTACTTC. Protein: CASSLLAGFQEQYF. The full variable domain, rest sourced from reference TRBV5-5 and TRBJ2-7, is DAGVTQSPTHLIKTRGQQVTLRCSPISGHKSVSWYQQVLGQGPQFIFQYYEKEERGRGNFPDRFSARQFPNYSSELNVNALLLGDSALYLCASSLLAGFQEQYFGPGTRLTVT.